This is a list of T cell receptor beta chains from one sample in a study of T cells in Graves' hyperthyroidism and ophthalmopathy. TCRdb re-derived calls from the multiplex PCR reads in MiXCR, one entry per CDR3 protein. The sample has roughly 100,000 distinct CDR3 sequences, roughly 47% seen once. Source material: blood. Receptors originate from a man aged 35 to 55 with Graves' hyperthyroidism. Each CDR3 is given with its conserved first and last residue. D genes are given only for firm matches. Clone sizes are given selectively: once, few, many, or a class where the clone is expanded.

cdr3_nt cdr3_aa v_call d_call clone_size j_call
TGCAGTGCTAGAGATTGGAAGGGGAGACAGGGCCAAGAGACCCAGTACTTC CSARDWKGRQGQETQYF TRBV20-1 TRBD1 many TRBJ2-5
TGTGCCACCAGTGACCTCGTACAGGCTCGCAATGAGCAGTTCTTC CATSDLVQARNEQFF TRBV24-1 NA NA TRBJ2-1
TGTGCCAGCAGTTTACTGGGCAGGGGAGAGACCCAGTACTTC CASSLLGRGETQYF TRBV27 NA few TRBJ2-5
TGTGCCAGCAGAACGGGGGAGGACGAGCAGTACTTC CASRTGEDEQYF TRBV28 NA many TRBJ2-7
TGCAGCTCCGGGATTGGTTATGGTGAGCAGTTCTTC CSSGIGYGEQFF TRBV29-1 NA NA TRBJ2-1
TGCAGTGCTGGGGTCCCTCTAGCGGGAGATTATTACGAGCACTACTTC CSAGVPLAGDYYEHYF TRBV20-1 TRBD2 NA TRBJ2-7
TGTGCCAGCACCCAGGGGGGGGGGCTAGAGACCCAGCATTTT CASTQGGGLETQHF TRBV9 TRBD1 NA TRBJ1-5
TGTGCCAGCAGTGAACAGACAGTGATGAACACTGAAGCTTTCTTT CASSEQTVMNTEAFF TRBV2 NA many TRBJ1-1
TGTGCCACCAGCAGAGATTGCGGCGGCGGGGCCAACGTCCTGACTTTC CATSRDCGGGANVLTF TRBV15 NA few TRBJ2-6
TGTGCCAGCAGTTCCGGGACAGTGAATTCACCCCTCCACTTT CASSSGTVNSPLHF TRBV12-3/TRBV12-4 TRBD1 many TRBJ1-6
TGTGCCACCAGTAAGGGACAGGGAATTTACGAGCAGTACTTC CATSKGQGIYEQYF TRBV15 TRBD1 many TRBJ2-7
TGTGCCAGCAGCTCCAAAGCGGGAGAGACCCAGTACTTC CASSSKAGETQYF TRBV13 NA many TRBJ2-5
TGCAGTGCTAGAGATCCGGATTTTACCTACGAGCAGTACTTC CSARDPDFTYEQYF TRBV20-1 NA NA TRBJ2-7
TGTGCCAGCAGCCTCCGGGGTGTAGATACGCAGTATTTT CASSLRGVDTQYF TRBV7-6 NA NA TRBJ2-3
TGTGCCAGCAGCCCGGCGGCGGGGGGAGGGCCTGAGACCCAGGACTTC CASSPAAGGGPETQDF TRBV5-4 TRBD2 NA TRBJ2-5
TGTGCCAGCAGCTTAGAAAGACCGGGGACTTGGTCTGGAAACACCTTC CASSLERPGTWSGNTF TRBV7-8 NA once TRBJ1-2
TGTGCCAGTAGTATTGGCCCGGTTACGAACACTGAAGCTTTCTTT CASSIGPVTNTEAFF TRBV19 NA many TRBJ1-1
TGTGCCACCAGTGACCCAACTAGCGGGAGGATTAATGAGCAGTTCTTC CATSDPTSGRINEQFF TRBV24-1 TRBD2 many TRBJ2-1
TGTGCCAGCACCTTGGGAGGACCGAACTATGGCTACACCTTC CASTLGGPNYGYTF TRBV6-1 NA once TRBJ1-2
TGTGCCAGCAGCTTCCTAGGCGGAGCGGGAGGCGGGCAGTACTTC CASSFLGGAGGGQYF TRBV7-8 TRBD2 NA TRBJ2-7
TGTGCCAGCAGCCCGGGACAGTGGAAGGGGAATTTCACAGATACGCAGTATTTT CASSPGQWKGNFTDTQYF TRBV7-3 TRBD1 many TRBJ2-3
TGTGCCAGCAGCTTGGGCTTAACCTCCTATGGCTACACCTTC CASSLGLTSYGYTF TRBV5-8 NA many TRBJ1-2
TGTGCCAGCCGACCCGGGACAGGGAGGGTGAACACTGAAGCTTTCTTT CASRPGTGRVNTEAFF TRBV19 TRBD1 many TRBJ1-1
TGTGCCAGCAGCTCAGGGGACTATAATTCACCCCTCCACTTT CASSSGDYNSPLHF TRBV7-3 NA many TRBJ1-6
TGTGCCAGCATGCGAGAGACCCAGTACTTC CASMRETQYF TRBV6-4 NA NA TRBJ2-5
TGTGCCATCCTCTCTTGGGAGACCCAGTACTTC CAILSWETQYF TRBV6-6 NA NA TRBJ2-5
TGTGCCAGCACCTTTAGCGGGGACAGGTGGCAACCGCCCCAGCATTTT CASTFSGDRWQPPQHF TRBV11-2 TRBD1 NA TRBJ1-5
TGTGCCAGCAGACGCGACAGGGGGGTTGTTGATGAAAAACTGTTTTTT CASRRDRGVVDEKLFF TRBV6-5 TRBD1 NA TRBJ1-4
TGCGCCAGCAGCCAAGATCAGAACCCTGGAAACACCATATATTTT CASSQDQNPGNTIYF TRBV4-3 NA many TRBJ1-3
TGCAGTGCCCACACAGGGGGCAACACTGAAGCTTTCTTT CSAHTGGNTEAFF TRBV20-1 TRBD1 many TRBJ1-1
TGCGCCAGCAGCCAAGATGTGGCCCCCTCCTACAATGAGCAGTTCTTC CASSQDVAPSYNEQFF TRBV4-3 NA many TRBJ2-1
TGTGCCACCAGCAGAGATCGGAGCTCTGGCTACACCTTC CATSRDRSSGYTF TRBV15 NA many TRBJ1-2
TGTGCCAGCTCACCACAGGGAAATGAGCAGTTCTTC CASSPQGNEQFF TRBV7-2 NA NA TRBJ2-1
TGTGCCAGCAGTGCCCCAGGACTAGCGGGGGGTAAGAATTCACCCCTCCGCTTT CASSAPGLAGGKNSPLRF TRBV12-3/TRBV12-4 NA once TRBJ1-6
TGTGCCAGCAGCAACCCACAGGGGGCTAACACCGGGGAGCTGTTTTTT CASSNPQGANTGELFF TRBV7-3 TRBD1 many TRBJ2-2
TGCAGCACCCGGACGGGGGTTCGCAATGAGCCCCAGCATTTT CSTRTGVRNEPQHF TRBV20-1 NA NA TRBJ1-5
TGCAGCGTTGAAGATAGAGGGGGGCTGTTTTTT CSVEDRGGLFF TRBV29-1 NA NA TRBJ2-2
TGTGCCAGCAGTACGGCAGACTTCAACACTGAAGCTTTCTTT CASSTADFNTEAFF TRBV19 NA NA TRBJ1-1
TGTGCCAGCAGCGCCTACCTTCAAGTTCTCTCCTACGAGCAGTACTTC CASSAYLQVLSYEQYF TRBV7-8 NA NA TRBJ2-7
TGCAGTGCGGCCGGGCTGAGGGGCAATGAGCAGTTCTTC CSAAGLRGNEQFF TRBV20-1 NA many TRBJ2-1
TGTGCCAGCAGCTTGGGGGTCGGCGGGTACGAGCAGTACTTC CASSLGVGGYEQYF TRBV7-2 NA NA TRBJ2-7
TGTGCCAGTAGTTACATCAAACCGCAGTATTTT CASSYIKPQYF TRBV19 NA NA TRBJ2-3
TGTGCCACCAGTGATCATCTAGGGACCATATATTTT CATSDHLGTIYF TRBV24-1 NA many TRBJ1-3
TGTGCCACCAGCAGAGATTCCGGCTACGAGCAGTACTTC CATSRDSGYEQYF TRBV15 NA NA TRBJ2-7
TGTGCCAGCAGTTACTCAGACCCGAACACCGGGGAGCTGTTTTTT CASSYSDPNTGELFF TRBV6-5 NA NA TRBJ2-2
TGTGCCAGCAGTGTTGATGACACCGTCTATGGCTACACCTTC CASSVDDTVYGYTF TRBV12-3/TRBV12-4 NA NA TRBJ1-2
TGTGCCAGCACCTTAGGTGCGGGAAACTATGGCTACACCTTC CASTLGAGNYGYTF TRBV28 NA few TRBJ1-2
TGTGCCAGCAGCTTACCGGGGACTTCGACGTACGAGCAGTACTTC CASSLPGTSTYEQYF TRBV7-2 NA NA TRBJ2-7
TGTGCCAGCAGTTTATCAGGGGTCGGATACGAGCAGTACTTC CASSLSGVGYEQYF TRBV27 NA NA TRBJ2-7
TGTGCCAGCAGCTTAGAAGGGGTTTCCTACGAGCAGTACTTC CASSLEGVSYEQYF TRBV7-2 NA many TRBJ2-7
TGTGCCAGTAGTAACGGACGCGGGGGTCCGGTCACAGATACGCAGTATTTT CASSNGRGGPVTDTQYF TRBV19 TRBD2 many TRBJ2-3